This TCR beta chain was obtained from a study of OX40 agonist ivuxolimab in advanced cancers. CDR3 length: 15 residues. Germline assignment: CDR1 MNHEY and CDR2 SVGAGI. The V and J ends lost 4 bases and 6 bases respectively, with 16 bases between them. Note on this clone: Its cognate antigen is unknown.

Autoimmune disease history or systemic immunosuppression meant exclusion. Here immunoSEQ multiplex PCR was the method, and the copy in TCRdb shows in-frame clones only, minus some. The data show approximately 28,000 clones, with about four fifths seen just once and roughly a sixth held by the top ten. Study-wide results and caveats: Expanded clones were, on average, more numerous among CD8+ T cells than CD4+. Expanded peripheral T cells had an undetermined antigen specificity.

The TCR comes from an adult with an advanced solid tumor such as melanoma, head and neck, liver or kidney cancer. The sample in question was CD4+ or CD8+ T cells sorted from blood, obtained in a trial of the OX40 agonist ivuxolimab. The chain carries TRBV6-5 and TRBJ2-1; D assignment may be TRBD1 or TRBD2 (5 bases each). The CDR3 region is CASSSGQGPLNEQFF. The CDR3 DNA reads as TGTGCCAGCAGTTCCGGCCAGGGACCCCTCAATGAGCAGTTCTTC.